This T cell receptor beta chain was identified during a study of patients and donors after allogeneic stem cell transplantation. V was pared by 3 bases and J by 4 bases, with 18 bases between. This CDR3 region has 15 residues. Germline V lookup: CDR1 DFQATT, CDR2 SNEGSKA (reference sequence). By frequency in the sample, this clonotype is medium-sized. TCRdb redid the calling of the RT-PCR reads with MiXCR, one entry per CDR3 protein. The table includes about 19,000 distinct CDR3 sequences, about 5% detected once. The chain joins TRBV20-1 to TRBJ1-2, with D possibly matching TRBD1 (6 bases). This sequence originates from a human donor who was either an allogeneic HSCT recipient or a stem cell or donor lymphocyte infusion donor (not recorded which). It is not recorded whose cells these are; they may come from a transplant donor. Material for sequencing was blood, either unsorted or a sorted T cell fraction (not recorded which). The CDR3 DNA follows: TGCAGTGCTAGTGCGGGGGCCCTTTCAGGCTATGGCTACACCTTC. It encodes CSASAGALSGYGYTF.